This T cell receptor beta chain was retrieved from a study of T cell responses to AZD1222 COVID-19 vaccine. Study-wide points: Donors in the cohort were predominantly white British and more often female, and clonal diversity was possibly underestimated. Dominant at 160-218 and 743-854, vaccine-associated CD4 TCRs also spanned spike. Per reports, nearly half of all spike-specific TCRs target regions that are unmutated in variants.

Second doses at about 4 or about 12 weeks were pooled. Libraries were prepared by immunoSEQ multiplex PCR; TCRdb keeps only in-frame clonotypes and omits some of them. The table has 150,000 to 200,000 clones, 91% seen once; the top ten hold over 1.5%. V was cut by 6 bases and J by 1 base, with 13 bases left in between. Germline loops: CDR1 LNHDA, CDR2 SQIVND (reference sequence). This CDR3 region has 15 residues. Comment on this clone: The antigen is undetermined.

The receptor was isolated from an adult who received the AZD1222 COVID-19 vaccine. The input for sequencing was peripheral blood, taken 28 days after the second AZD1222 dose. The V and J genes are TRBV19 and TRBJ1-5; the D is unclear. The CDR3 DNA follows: TGTGCCAGTAGCGACATGGGGAAGAGCAATCAGCCCCAGCATTTT. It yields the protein CASSDMGKSNQPQHF.